Following are 10 T cell receptor beta chains from one sample sequenced in a study of T cell responses to AZD1222 COVID-19 vaccine. The data were produced by immunoSEQ multiplex PCR, yet TCRdb's version contains in-frame clones alone and is incomplete. The sample lists about 190,000 clones; approximately 92% were seen once. Source: peripheral blood, taken on day 0 of AZD1222 vaccination. The receptors here all came from an adult in good health.

CDR3 loop: CASSVATSGNTIYF. The CDR3, as DNA: TGTGCCAGCAGCGTAGCCACGTCTGGAAACACCATATATTTT. The rearrangement joins TRBV9 to TRBJ1-3; no clear D gene. The CDR3 covers 14 residues. The germline V and J ends were trimmed by 0 bases and 1 base, with 5 bases remaining between them. Germline CDR1 reads SGDLS; CDR2 reads YYNGEE. The whole variable domain, remainder taken from reference TRBV9 and TRBJ1-3, is DSGVTQTPKHLITATGQRVTLRCSPRSGDLSVYWYQQSLDQGLQFLIQYYNGEERAKGNILERFSAQQFPDLHSELNLSSLELGDSALYFCASSVATSGNTIYFGEGSWLTVV.

The CDR3 spells CASGGQGQTVNTEAFF. CDR3 nucleotides: TGTGCCAGCGGGGGACAGGGGCAAACTGTGAACACTGAAGCTTTCTTT. The rearrangement joins TRBV25-1 to TRBJ1-1; 10 positions agree with TRBD1. The CDR3 sequence is 16 residues long. V lost 8 bases and J lost 0; bases outside the gene matches: 9. Germline V gene lookup returns CDR1 MGHDK and CDR2 SYGVNS.

J is TRBJ1-5 and V is TRBV11-3; D remains ambiguous. Trimming left V 4 bases short and J 6 bases short, with 13 bases between. This CDR3 has 14 amino acids. Germline V gene data show CDR1 as SGHNT and CDR2 as YENEEA. The CDR3 DNA reads as TGTGCCAGCAGCTCCCTCCCCCCTGGTCAGCCCCAGCATTTT. Its protein product is CASSSLPPGQPQHF.

V gene TRBV6-1 combines with J gene TRBJ1-6; maybe TRBD1 (5 bases). The CDR3 has 14 amino acids. V was shortened by 2 bases and J by 6 bases, with 8 bases between the two germline ends. From germline, CDR1 is MNHNS and CDR2 SASEGT. The CDR3 reads CASSERGLNSPLHF. The CDR3, as DNA: TGTGCCAGCAGTGAACGGGGACTTAATTCACCCCTCCACTTT.

The chain links TRBV28 to TRBJ1-2, with 10 bases matching TRBD1. V lost 5 bases, J lost 3 bases, and 6 bases stayed unmatched. Germline V CDR1 and CDR2: MDHEN, SYDVKM. The CDR3 length is 15 residues. The CDR3 nucleotides are TGTGCCAGCAGTGTCCGGGACAGGGGAGACTATGGCTACACCTTC. Translated: CASSVRDRGDYGYTF.

The CDR3 nucleotides are TGTGCCAGCACCTCCCGGGGACGGTCTGGGGCCAACGTCCTGACTTTC. Encoded protein: CASTSRGRSGANVLTF. The chain links TRBV28 to TRBJ2-6; D tentatively reads TRBD1 or TRBD2 (5 bases each). Trimming left V 7 bases short and J 1 base short, with 14 bases between. This CDR3 is built from 16 residues. CDR1 and CDR2 (germline): MDHEN, SYDVKM.

This chain joins TRBV5-1 and TRBJ1-1, with unresolved D. CDR1 SGHRS and CDR2 YFSETQ come from the germline V gene. The CDR3 contains 13 residues. V was clipped by 1 base and J by 1 base, with 5 bases between them. This chain's CDR3 is CASSLSRNTEAFF. The CDR3 DNA follows: TGCGCCAGCAGCTTGAGTCGGAACACTGAAGCTTTCTTT.

This clone was observed a single time. This chain joins TRBV27 and TRBJ1-5; TRBD1 matches at 8 bases. The germline V gene has CDR1 MNHEY and CDR2 SMNVEV (reference sequence). The ends lost 5 bases at V and 6 bases at J; junction bases unmatched: 9. The CDR3 covers 15 residues. CDR3 sequence reads: CASSPRTGRGQPQHF. Here the CDR3 DNA reads TGTGCCAGCAGTCCGAGGACAGGGCGGGGTCAGCCCCAGCATTTT.

The gene calls are TRBV6-5 and TRBJ1-1; TRBD1 agrees at 7 bases. The V gene end was trimmed by 0 bases and the J gene end by 0 bases; junction bases not matched to a gene: 4. This CDR3 is 16 amino acids long. Germline lookup yields CDR1 MNHEY and CDR2 SVGAGI. CDR3 residues: CASSYSSGTVNTEAFF. The CDR3 nucleotides are TGTGCCAGCAGTTACTCCTCCGGGACAGTGAACACTGAAGCTTTCTTT.

The chain uses TRBV3-1 (or the pseudogene TRBV3-2) and TRBJ2-6; D call uncertain. The germline V and J ends were trimmed by 0 bases and 1 base, with 1 base remaining between them. Germline V gene lookup returns CDR1 LGHDT and CDR2 YNNKEL (reference sequence). The CDR3 loop spans 14 amino acids. Written as DNA, the CDR3 is TGTGCCAGCAGCCAAGATTCTGGGGCCAACGTCCTGACTTTC. Translated, it gives CASSQDSGANVLTF.